This TCR beta chain was sequenced during a study of Ad26.COV2.S vaccination and SARS-CoV-2 variants. The method was immunoSEQ multiplex PCR; TCRdb's version includes in-frame clones alone and lacks a portion of them. The data contain about 350,000 clones, 70% to 90% of them singletons. The ends were cut back, 5 bases at V and 4 bases at J, with 11 bases in the middle. The CDR3 consists of 14 residues. The germline CDR1 and CDR2 sequences are MDHEN and SYDVKM. Sample treatment: 19 received Ad26.COV2.S at low or high dose, single or two shots; about 5 received placebo; per-sample allocation not given. Samples were taken on day 63 after the first vaccine or placebo injection.

The rearrangement joins TRBV28 to TRBJ1-4, with D perhaps matching TRBD1 (5 bases). This material consisted of peripheral blood, taken in a trial of Ad26.COV2.S vaccine versus placebo. This receptor was taken from a person aged 18-65 years who received the Ad26.COV2.S COVID-19 vaccine or a placebo. This CDR3 is CASSTRGLNEKLFF. CDR3 nucleotide sequence: TGTGCCAGCAGTACAAGGGGCCTTAATGAAAAACTGTTTTTT. Filled out from reference TRBV28 and TRBJ1-4, the complete variable domain reads DVKVTQSSRYLVKRTGEKVFLECVQDMDHENMFWYRQDPGLGLRLIYFSYDVKMKEKGDIPEGYSVSREKKERFSLILESASTNQTSMYLCASSTRGLNEKLFFGSGTQLSVL.